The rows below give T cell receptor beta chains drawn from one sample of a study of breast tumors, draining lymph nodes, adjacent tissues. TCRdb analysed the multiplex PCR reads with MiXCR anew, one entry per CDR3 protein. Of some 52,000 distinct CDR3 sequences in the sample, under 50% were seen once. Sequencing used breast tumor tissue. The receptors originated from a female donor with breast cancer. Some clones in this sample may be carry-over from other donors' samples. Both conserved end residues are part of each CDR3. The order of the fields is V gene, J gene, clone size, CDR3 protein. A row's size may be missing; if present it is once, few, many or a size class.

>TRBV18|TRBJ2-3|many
CASSPLNGGGDTQYF
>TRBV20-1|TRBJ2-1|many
CSASYREGYNEQFF
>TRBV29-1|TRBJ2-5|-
CSVEDSGSRETQYF
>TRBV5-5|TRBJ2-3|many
CASSLGSVDTQYF
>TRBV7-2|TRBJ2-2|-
CASSLRQGTEGCANTGELFF
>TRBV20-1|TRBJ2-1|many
CSARTSGSYNEQFF
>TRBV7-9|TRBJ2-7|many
CASSRRGGGSSYEQYF
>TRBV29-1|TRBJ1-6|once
CSVLKDRW
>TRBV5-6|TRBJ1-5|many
CASSLWGGQPQHF
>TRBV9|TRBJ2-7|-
CASSGREGDDEQYF
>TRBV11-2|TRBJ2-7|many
CASSPPSHEQYF
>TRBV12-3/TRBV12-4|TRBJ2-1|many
CASSLGGDFNEQFF
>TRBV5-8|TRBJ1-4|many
CASSWDRGEKLFF
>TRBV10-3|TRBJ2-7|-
CAISSPGTSEKTYEQYF
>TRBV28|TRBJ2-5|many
CASSLGVPWTSGQETQYF
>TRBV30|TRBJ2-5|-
CAWTPLGTVQGTQCF
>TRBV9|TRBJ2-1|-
CASSARTSGSSNEQFF
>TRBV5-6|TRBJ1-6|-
CASSFWGNQPLHF
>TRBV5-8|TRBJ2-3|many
CASSFLGASTDTQYF
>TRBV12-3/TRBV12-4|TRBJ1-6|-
CASSFAGGTASLHF
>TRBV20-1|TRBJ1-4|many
CSALDSLNEKLFF
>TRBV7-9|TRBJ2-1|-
CASPFPLCSYNEQFF
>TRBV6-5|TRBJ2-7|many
CASSILRTGSYEQYF
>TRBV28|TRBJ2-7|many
CASRVAVSSYEQYF
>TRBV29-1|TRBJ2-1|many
CSVLKDRWGNEQFF
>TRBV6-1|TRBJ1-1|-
CASSEPGGTEAFF
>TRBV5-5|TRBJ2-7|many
CASSFDRDRGSYEQYF
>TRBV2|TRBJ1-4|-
CASSERGGTSKEKLFF
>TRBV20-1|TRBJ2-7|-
CSASRDRQYF
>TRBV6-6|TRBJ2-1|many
CASSPVAGQSSYNEQFF
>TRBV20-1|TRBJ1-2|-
CSALRSGPYGYTF
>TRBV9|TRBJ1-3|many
CASSPQLGGSGNTIYF
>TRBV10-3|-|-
CAISPGLATYEQYF
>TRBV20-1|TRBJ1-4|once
CSATLQGRDEKLFF
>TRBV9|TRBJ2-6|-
CASSATGSGANVLTF
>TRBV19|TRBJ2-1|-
CASTHDSGRYNGQSF
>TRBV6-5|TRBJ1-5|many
CASSRTGGLQPQHF
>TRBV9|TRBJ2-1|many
CASSVGGRRYNEQFF
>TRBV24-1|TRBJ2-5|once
CATSQAGETQYF
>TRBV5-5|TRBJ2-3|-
CASSPGQTSYNEQYF
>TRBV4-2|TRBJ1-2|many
CASSQAGRDRNYGYTF
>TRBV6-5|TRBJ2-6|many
CASSYGGANVLTF
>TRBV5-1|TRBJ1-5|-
CASSTGSVNQPQHF
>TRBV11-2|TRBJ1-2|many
CASSLGEGTYGYTF
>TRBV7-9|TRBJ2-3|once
CASNLEGTSGRWEYF
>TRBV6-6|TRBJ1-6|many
CASRPLAQGGYSPLHF
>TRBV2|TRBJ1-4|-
CASSEGGSVNEKLFF
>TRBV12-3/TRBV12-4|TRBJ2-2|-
CASTGELFF
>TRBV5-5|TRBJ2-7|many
CASSPGGRYEQYF
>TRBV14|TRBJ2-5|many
CASSRNRGQETQYF
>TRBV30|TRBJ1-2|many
CAWRVGGHSGYTF
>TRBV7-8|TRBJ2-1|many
CASSSWRGAGNEQFF